The subject of this entry is one T cell receptor beta chain. The clone's antigen remains unknown. Nothing much larger sits one base from this clone, and base qualities are not available. TCRbeta CDR3 regions were amplified from genomic DNA by means of the immunoSEQ Assay, a bias-controlled multiplex PCR. From the authors' description of their analysis: Within the assay, amplification of reference gene primers was used to estimate how many nucleated cells each sample contained. Sequence reads were collapsed and filtered to measure the absolute abundance of every unique TCRbeta CDR3 rearrangement. For each sample, productive Simpson clonality was calculated by taking the square root of Simpson's diversity index across productive rearrangements. Entries here come from immuneACCESS through TCRdb and include only in-frame sequences with V and J called. Some clones fail to appear in such tables; in the studies checked, an unresolved V gene covers under half of the shortfall, and the cause of the remainder is unknown. The D gene and trimming were derived from the DNA, and the V and J assignments and clone size from that table. For this sample there are about 200,000 clones; about four fifths appear just once. 6.9% of the sample is held by the ten biggest clonotypes.

In the germline V gene, CDR1 corresponds to SGHTA and CDR2 to FQGTGA. Trimming removed 4 bases from V and 7 bases from J, leaving 14 bases between the germline ends. From the cysteine up to the phenylalanine, the CDR3 has a length of 14 residues. Here the CDR3 DNA is all that survives: 42 bases in frame from base 1. These data originate in a study of blood T cell repertoires in COVID-19 (dated by TCRdb to the early 2020s). As for the study more broadly: Samples covering the acute and convalescent phases of COVID-19 were provided by collaborators in the United States, Italy and Spain. The material from the prospective study consisted of cDNA or gDNA derived from T cells, B-cell-depleted T cells, or PBMCs. Subjects who had been exposed to COVID-19, were actively infected with it, or had recovered from it provided the deeply sampled blood TCRbeta repertoires that made up the dataset. The repertoires were made available in a free public database intended to serve as a resource for research on the immune response to SARS-CoV-2. The samples were drawn from the first 160 participants of the ongoing ImmuneRACE study and from 950 to 1,500 subjects provided by 6 global collaborators. A de-identified subject ID, COVID-19 status, age in years and sex were almost always included in the sample metadata. Where HLA class I and class II types were available, the types were taken from metadata supplied by the sample provider, not from assay-based typing.

Whole blood was collected in K2EDTA tubes by collaborating institutions according to the institutions' own protocols. For TCRbeta analysis, collaborators shipped samples as frozen whole blood, isolated PBMCs, or DNA extracted from either of those sample types. Study-wide conclusions, independent of this receptor: The quantity of clinical and demographic metadata differed by source and by participant and was supplied without curation.

The clonotype comes from a man aged 55 to 70 with acute or convalescent COVID-19. The chain is made from TRBV7-3 and TRBJ1-3; a weak D assignment points to TRBD1 (6 bases agree). The material sequenced was peripheral blood. CDR3 loop: CASSSAERGNTIYF. The DNA sequence follows: TGTGCCAGCAGCTCGGCCGAAAGGGGGAACACCATATATTTT.